This T cell receptor beta chain stems from a study of post-analysis software for immune sequencing data. Study background: Relapsing-remitting, secondary progressive and progressive-relapsing courses of multiple sclerosis were included. Study-wide findings and caveats: There were roughly 5 TRBV segments more frequent in patients than controls, and TRBV5-6, TRBV5-1 and TRBV20-1 were among them.

For this clonotype: Antigen specificity is unknown.

In germline, CDR1 is SGHTA, CDR2 FQGNSA. Trimming took 5 bases from V and 3 from J; bases not matched to a gene: 4. The CDR3 has 15 amino acids. TCR beta cDNA libraries had unique molecular identifiers. Via MiXCR, TCRdb re-called the PCR reads, giving one row per CDR3 protein. The sample consists of about 460,000 distinct CDR3 sequences, 40% to 55% of them appearing once. The TCR comes from a girl between 5 and 17 years old with multiple sclerosis. The chain is built from TRBV7-2 and TRBJ2-1; 10 nucleotides agree with TRBD2. Material: blood. The CDR3 sequence is CASSTRTSGYNEQFF. Here the CDR3 DNA reads TGTGCCAGCAGCACCCGGACTAGCGGCTACAATGAGCAGTTCTTC.